The 20 T cell receptor beta chains below all came from one sample that was sequenced in a study of low-dose radiotherapy and immunotherapy resistance in tumors. Priming of first-strand cDNA relied on TRAV- and TRBV-specific primers (covering alpha and beta chains). TCR amplification ran 15 to 25 PCR cycles using constant-region and V-primer adapter primers. TCRdb processed the reads anew with MiXCR; each CDR3 protein has one entry. This table has tens of thousands of distinct CDR3 sequences, more than 20% appearing once. The sample's time point: after trial treatment. Stated treatment: LDRT plus nivolumab, ipilimumab, low-dose cyclophosphamide and aspirin (RACIN trial). This specimen consisted of PBMCs, obtained after low-dose radiotherapy plus immunotherapy. These receptors originate from a female donor with ovarian cancer.

This clonotype was counted a few times. The V gene is TRBV18, the J gene TRBJ2-5; possible D gene TRBD2, 6 bases. The germline V gene has CDR1 KGHSH and CDR2 LQKENI. The CDR3 has 15 residues. The V and J ends lost 0 bases and 0 bases respectively, with 8 bases between them. The CDR3 region is CASSPPWGDQETQYF. For the CDR3, the DNA is TGTGCCAGCTCACCACCGTGGGGGGACCAAGAGACCCAGTACTTC.

This clonotype was picked up many times. This chain uses TRBV11-2 with TRBJ2-1; D could derive from TRBD1 or TRBD2 (7 bases each). With 5 bases removed from V and 4 bases from J, the gap between germline ends came to 18 bases. CDR1 and CDR2 from the germline V gene are SGHAT and FQNNGV. The CDR3 is 16 residues long. The CDR3, as DNA: TGTGCCAGCAGCGCCAGGGGGAGGGACGCGTACAATGAGCAGTTCTTC. As protein: CASSARGRDAYNEQFF.

This clonotype came up many times. V usage is TRBV5-1 and J usage is TRBJ2-3; a possible D gene is TRBD2 (5 bases). Germline V CDR1 and CDR2: SGHRS, YFSETQ. The CDR3 contains 15 residues. V was trimmed by 4 bases and J by 0 bases, leaving 12 bases between them. CDR3 nucleotide sequence: TGCGCCAGCAGCCTGGAGGCACCCAGCACAGATACGCAGTATTTT. This sequence encodes CASSLEAPSTDTQYF.

This clonotype was found many times. The rearrangement uses TRBV5-4 and TRBJ1-6; D is undetermined. The V end was cut by 0 bases, the J end by 7 bases, with 8 bases between. The CDR3 has 14 amino acids. The germline V gene has CDR1 SGHNT and CDR2 YYREEE (reference sequence). For the CDR3, the DNA is TGTGCCAGCAGCTTGGGCCAACCCAATTCACCCCTCCACTTT. Its protein product is CASSLGQPNSPLHF.

The genes are TRBV6-2 or TRBV6-3 and TRBJ2-7; D may be TRBD2 (5 bases). Germline values: CDR1 MNHEY, CDR2 SVGEGT. The CDR3 is 16 residues long. Trimming cost V 6 bases and J 2 bases, with 20 bases left between them. The CDR3 DNA reads TGTGCCAGCAGCCGCGTCGGCGGGCCTCGGCCCTACGAGCAGTACTTC. Translation: CASSRVGGPRPYEQYF.

This clonotype was detected ten times or more. The chain combines TRBV12-3 or TRBV12-4 with TRBJ2-1; D ambiguous. Trimming cost V 3 bases and J 7 bases, with 7 bases left between them. The CDR3 spans 12 residues. The CDR3 DNA is TGTGCCAGCAGTTTGAGTTGGAATGAGCAGTTCTTC. Translated, it gives CASSLSWNEQFF.

This clonotype has a handful of counts. V usage is TRBV11-2 and J usage is TRBJ2-6, with D tentatively TRBD1 or TRBD2 (5 bases each). CDR3 size: 16 residues. Germline loops: CDR1 SGHAT, CDR2 FQNNGV. V dropped 1 base and J dropped 3 bases, with 10 bases sitting between them. The CDR3 loop is CASSLAWGIGANVLTF. In nucleotides, the CDR3 is TGTGCCAGCAGCTTAGCGTGGGGGATTGGGGCCAACGTCCTGACTTTC.

This clonotype was seen repeatedly, ten times or more. V and J are TRBV5-1 and TRBJ1-3; D is undetermined. Germline V CDR1 and CDR2: SGHRS, YFSETQ. The CDR3 loop spans 15 amino acids. The V gene lost 0 bases and the J gene lost 0 bases, with 7 bases spanning the gap. The CDR3 loop is CASSLDPGSGNTIYF. The CDR3 DNA sequence: TGCGCCAGCAGCTTGGACCCCGGCTCTGGAAACACCATATATTTT.

The CDR3 sequence: CASSQDWQATYQETQYF. CDR3 nucleotide sequence: TGCGCCAGCAGCCAAGATTGGCAGGCTACGTACCAAGAGACCCAGTACTTC. The genes are TRBV4-3 and TRBJ2-5, with D unresolved. Per germline, CDR1 LGHNA and CDR2 YSLEER. V was cut by 0 bases and J by 0 bases, with 14 bases left in between. The CDR3 runs to 17 residues.

Details on this clonotype: A clone one base away is much larger, so this may be a read error. The CDR3 sequence is CSASPQRGGFNEQYF. The CDR3 bases are TGCAGTGCTAGCCCCCAGCGGGGGGGCTTCAATGAGCAGTACTTC. The chain couples TRBV20-1 to TRBJ2-7; 10 bases line up with TRBD2. The CDR3 is made up of 15 amino acids. V lost 3 bases and J lost 7; bases outside the gene matches: 12. CDR1 and CDR2 (germline): DFQATT, SNEGSKA (reference sequence).

Points on this clonotype: A far larger clone is only one base removed, so a read error is likely. The CDR3 sequence is CASSLNWESWHNEQFF. The CDR3 DNA follows: TGTGCCAGCAGCCTCAATTGGGAGTCTTGGCACAATGAGCAGTTCTTC. The chain carries TRBV6-5 and TRBJ2-1; TRBD2 is a possible D gene (5 bases). The V gene lost 6 bases and the J gene lost 5 bases, with 20 bases spanning the gap. Per germline, CDR1 MNHEY and CDR2 SVGAGI. The CDR3 spans 16 residues.

In regard to this clonotype: A read error may account for a junction end that differs from germline. The chain links TRBV30 to TRBJ1-6, with TRBD1 identical over 8 bases. There are 14 residues in the CDR3. Germline CDR1 and CDR2: GTSNPN and SVGIG (reference sequence). CDR3 coding DNA: TGTGCCTGGAGAGCCCGGACAGGGATCGAAAAGCCCCTCTTT. Translating it yields CAWRARTGIEKPLF. The complete variable domain, with remaining parts taken from reference TRBV30 and TRBJ1-6, reads SQTIHQWPATLVQPVGSPLSLECTVEGTSNPNLYWYRQAAGRGLQLLFYSVGIGQISSEVPQNLSASRPQDRQFILSSKKLLLSDSGFYLCAWRARTGIEKPLFGNGTRLTVT.

Ten or more counts support this clonotype. The gene calls are TRBV5-1 and TRBJ1-2; D possibly corresponds to TRBD1 (5 bases). V dropped 0 bases and J dropped 6 bases, with 15 bases sitting between them. CDR1 is SGHRS, CDR2 YFSETQ, per germline. The CDR3 consists of 15 residues. The chain's CDR3 is CASSLAGTRADGYTF. The CDR3 nucleotides read TGCGCCAGCAGCTTGGCCGGGACGCGGGCGGATGGCTACACCTTC.

This clonotype was picked up a small number of times. The V gene is TRBV28, the J gene TRBJ1-5; the match to TRBD1 covers 7 bases. Trimming cost V 6 bases and J 3 bases; bases outside gene matches: 5. The CDR3 has 14 residues. CDR1 MDHEN and CDR2 SYDVKM come from the germline V gene. The CDR3 loop is CASRKTGYNQPQHF. The CDR3 nucleotides read TGTGCCAGCAGGAAGACAGGGTACAATCAGCCCCAGCATTTT.

There are many counts of this clonotype. The chain couples TRBV24-1 to TRBJ2-1, with TRBD1 as a possible D gene (5 bases). V was clipped by 5 bases and J by 7 bases, with 11 bases between them. The CDR3 covers 13 residues. In germline, CDR1 is KGHDR, CDR2 SFDVKD. The CDR3 DNA is TGTGCCACCAGTGGCCAGGGCCAAAATGAGCAGTTCTTC. It codes for CATSGQGQNEQFF.

The chain couples TRBV19 to TRBJ2-7, with 10 bases matching TRBD1. This CDR3 is 15 amino acids long. CDR1 is LNHDA and CDR2 is SQIVND in the germline V gene (reference sequence). V shed 5 bases and J 5 bases; nucleotides not matched to a gene: 9. CDR3 protein: CASSLSPTGGHEQYF. CDR3 nucleotide sequence: TGTGCCAGTAGTCTTTCCCCGACAGGGGGCCACGAGCAGTACTTC.

The table lists this clonotype with many counts. This chain uses TRBV7-8 with TRBJ2-5; D perhaps matches TRBD1 (6 bases). Germline V gene sequence: CDR1 SGHVS, CDR2 FQNEAQ. V was shortened by 2 bases and J by 5 bases, with 6 bases between the two germline ends. The CDR3 length is 12 residues. CDR3 bases: TGTGCCAGCAGCTTACAGGGGGAGACCCAGTACTTC. It yields the protein CASSLQGETQYF.

Ten or more counts support this clonotype. The chain is built from TRBV14 and TRBJ2-7; 10 bases align to TRBD1. CDR3 length: 15 amino acids. V was clipped by 6 bases and J by 1 base; unmatched bases: 6. CDR1 is SGHDN, CDR2 FVKESK, per germline. CDR3 region: CASSSDRGISYEQYF. The CDR3 DNA is TGTGCCAGCAGTTCGGACAGGGGGATTTCCTACGAGCAGTACTTC.

V and J are TRBV5-6 and TRBJ2-1; 9 bases fit TRBD1. The CDR3 totals 16 residues. Per germline, CDR1 SGHDT and CDR2 YYEEEE. V gave up 8 bases and J gave up 0 bases; unmatched junction bases: 9. The CDR3 spells CASRLDRGNSYNEQFF. CDR3 nucleotide sequence: TGTGCCAGTAGACTTGACAGGGGGAACTCCTACAATGAGCAGTTCTTC.

On this clonotype: A far larger clone differs by one base, so this is likely a read error. V gene TRBV29-1 combines with J gene TRBJ2-7, with TRBD2 identical over 9 bases. The germline gives CDR1 SQVTM, CDR2 ANQGSEA. V shed 6 bases, J shed 7 bases, and the junction held 13 bases outside the gene matches. The CDR3 consists of 14 residues. The CDR3 DNA sequence: TGCAGCGTCGCAGGGACTAGCAACTACAATGAGCAGTACTTC. Encoded protein: CSVAGTSNYNEQYF.